This T cell receptor beta chain comes out of a study of blood T cell repertoires in COVID-19. Study background: Samples representing acute and convalescent COVID-19 were sourced from the United States, Italy and Spain. Nucleic acid was either cDNA or gDNA, and it came from T cells, B-cell-depleted T cells, or PBMCs.

CDR1 and CDR2 (germline): SNHLY, FYNNEI. The CDR3 is made up of 13 amino acids. The V gene lost 4 bases and the J gene lost 0 bases, with 4 bases spanning the gap. Measured with immunoSEQ multiplex PCR; TCRdb has only the in-frame clones, and not every one. The table records around 150,000 clones, around 82% of them present only once. Those who participated ranged in age from roughly 18 to 89 years and resided in about two dozen US areas. Sequenced: PBMCs or T cells enriched from blood (not recorded which). The clonotype originates from a man aged 35 to 55 who had recovered from COVID-19. The chain is built from TRBV2 and TRBJ1-3; D is ambiguous. CDR3 DNA sequence: TGTGCCAGCAGTGCCTCCTCTGGAAACACCATATATTTT. It yields the protein CASSASSGNTIYF.